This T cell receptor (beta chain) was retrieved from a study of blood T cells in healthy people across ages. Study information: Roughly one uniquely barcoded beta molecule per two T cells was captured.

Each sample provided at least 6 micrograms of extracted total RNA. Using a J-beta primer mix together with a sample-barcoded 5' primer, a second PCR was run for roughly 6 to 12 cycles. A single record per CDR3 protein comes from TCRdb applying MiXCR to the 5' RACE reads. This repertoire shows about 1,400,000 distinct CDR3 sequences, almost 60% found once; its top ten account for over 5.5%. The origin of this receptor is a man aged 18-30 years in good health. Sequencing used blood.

The chain's CDR3 is CACSGLHEQFF. The CDR3 DNA reads TGTGCCTGCTCGGGCCTCCACGAGCAGTTCTTC. The V gene is TRBV30, the J gene TRBJ2-1; unclear D gene. Germline values: CDR1 GTSNPN, CDR2 SVGIG (reference sequence). With 6 bases removed from V and 10 bases from J, the gap between germline ends came to 13 bases. The CDR3 covers 11 residues.